This TCR beta chain was captured in a study of cytomegalovirus exposure and HLA in healthy donors. Study information: The Caucasian-associated ancestry cluster held 65% to 85% of over 350 genotyped donors. The study's findings and limits: Using a false discovery rate of 0.05, a later analysis showed that 15,000 to 20,000 TCR beta sequences were associated with HLA alleles. The investigators catalogued 150 to 200 TCR beta chains as cytomegalovirus-associated.

As to this clone: The antigen is not known.

The CDR3 spans 17 residues. The V end lost 6 bases, the J end lost 1 base, and 19 bases lay between the germline ends. Looked up from germline, CDR1 is MNHEY and CDR2 is SMNVEV (reference sequence). The PCR ran on 60 Vbeta and 13 Jbeta primers. Only in-frame clones appear in the TCRdb table, and some are missing; sequencing was by immunoSEQ multiplex PCR. The sample gives roughly 100,000 clones, 70% to 75% of which show up once; approximately 15% is in the top ten. The origin of this receptor is a woman aged 18-29 years in good health and CMV-seropositive. The sample comprised PBMCs. V usage is TRBV27 and J usage is TRBJ2-4, with D possibly being TRBD1 (5 bases). CDR3 residues: CASSLSFVGDAKNIQYF. The CDR3 DNA is TGTGCCAGCAGCCTCTCGTTTGTAGGGGATGCCAAAAACATTCAGTACTTC.